A few counts support the clone carrying this TCR beta chain. No antigen is known for it. TCRdb re-derived calls from the RT-PCR reads in MiXCR, one entry per CDR3 protein. The sample contains roughly 500,000 distinct CDR3 sequences, approximately 15% of which appear only once. This specimen comes from a study of response to subunit inactivated influenza vaccine. The germline CDR1 and CDR2 sequences are DFQATT and SNEGSKA (reference sequence). The CDR3 is made up of 14 amino acids. The junction had 16 bases not matched to a gene; V was cut back by 6 bases and J by 11 bases. Study conclusions and caveats: The authors proposed limited new T cell recruitment per seasonal influenza vaccination.

This TCR came from a man aged 50-75 years who received an inactivated influenza vaccine. The sample was CD4+ T cells sorted from PBMCs, taken 23 to 25 months after vaccination. This chain uses TRBV20-1 with TRBJ1-5; 7 bases are a match to TRBD1. The DNA of the CDR3 is TGCAGTGCCATGGACAGGTCCCACAATTTAGCCCAGCATTTT. Translation: CSAMDRSHNLAQHF.